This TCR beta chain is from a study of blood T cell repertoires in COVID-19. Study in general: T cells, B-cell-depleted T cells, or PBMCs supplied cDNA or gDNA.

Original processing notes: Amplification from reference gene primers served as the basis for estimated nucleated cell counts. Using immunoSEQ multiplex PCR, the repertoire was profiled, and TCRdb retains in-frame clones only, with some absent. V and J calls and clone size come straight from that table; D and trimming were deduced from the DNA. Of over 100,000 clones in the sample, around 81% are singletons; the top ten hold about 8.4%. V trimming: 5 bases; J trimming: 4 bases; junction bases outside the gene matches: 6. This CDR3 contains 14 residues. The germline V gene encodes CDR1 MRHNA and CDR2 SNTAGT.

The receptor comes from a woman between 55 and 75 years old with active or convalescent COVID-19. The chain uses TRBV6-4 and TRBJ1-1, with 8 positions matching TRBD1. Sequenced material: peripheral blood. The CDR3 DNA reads TGTGCCAGCAGTAAAGACAGGGGAAGCACTGAAGCTTTCTTT. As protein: CASSKDRGSTEAFF.